The 3 T cell receptor beta chains reported below all come from one sample, sequenced in a study of T cell repertoires in cytomegalovirus infection. These receptors' targets are unknown. TCRdb fed the reads into MiXCR, producing one record per CDR3 protein. Of about 130,000 distinct CDR3 sequences detected, around 32% appear once; the ten largest clones hold around 50%. The sample consisted of CD8+ T cells from cultured PBMCs, taken from culture after CMV antigen stimulation. The receptor set was obtained from a human donor in good health (CMV status not recorded). Some clones in this sample may be carry-over from other donors' samples.

This clonotype came up a few times. The V and J genes are TRBV4-1 and TRBJ1-1; D perhaps matches TRBD1 (5 bases). The CDR3 totals 13 residues. V dropped 8 bases and J dropped 0 bases, with 10 bases sitting between them. Germline V gives CDR1 MGHRA, CDR2 YSYEKL. The CDR3 coding sequence is TGCGCCAGCGAGAAGACAGTGAACACTGAAGCTTTCTTT. Its translation is CASEKTVNTEAFF.

The chain carries TRBV14 and TRBJ2-7; 8 bases map to TRBD1. V was clipped by 5 bases and J by 2 bases; unmatched bases: 5. The length of the CDR3 is 14 residues. The germline V gene has CDR1 SGHDN and CDR2 FVKESK. DNA of the CDR3: TGTGCCAGCAGCGACGGACAGGGAACCTACGAGCAGTACTTC. The encoded protein is CASSDGQGTYEQYF.

This clonotype showed up just once. The junction does not match germline at one end; this may be a read error. V gene TRBV5-3 combines with J gene TRBJ2-1; 13 positions match TRBD2. TRBV5-3 is an ORF for which the function is uncertain. The CDR3 is 16 residues long. The CDR3 is CASSFSTSGGQNEQFF. In DNA form, the CDR3 reads TGTGCCAGCAGCTTTTCGACTAGCGGGGGGCAGAATGAGCAGTTCTTC.